Presented here are 9 T cell receptor beta chains from one specimen sequenced in a study of cytomegalovirus exposure and HLA in healthy donors. The PCR was carried out with 60 Vbeta primers and 13 Jbeta primers. Some clones are missing from TCRdb's copy, which holds only in-frame ones; the method was immunoSEQ multiplex PCR. The sample includes just under 45,000 clones, 51% of them seen just once. The sequenced material came from PBMCs. These receptors were collected from a man between 60 and 75 years old in good health and CMV-seronegative.

This sequence joins TRBV6-1 and TRBJ2-7; D possibly corresponds to TRBD1 (6 bases). Per germline, CDR1 MNHNS and CDR2 SASEGT. V was pared by 3 bases and J by 4 bases, with 16 bases between. The CDR3 loop spans 15 amino acids. CDR3 residues: CASSEVQGSGYEQYF. CDR3 sequence (DNA): TGTGCCAGCAGTGAGGTACAGGGTTCCGGGTACGAGCAGTACTTC.

This clone turned up a few times. The same CDR3 also results from other DNA sequences found in this sample. This chain connects TRBV30 to TRBJ2-7; 8 nucleotides agree with TRBD1. The V gene end was trimmed by 0 bases and the J gene end by 3 bases; junction bases not matched to a gene: 4. The CDR3 extends over 14 amino acids. Germline-derived CDR1 and CDR2 are GTSNPN and SVGIG (reference sequence). The CDR3 is CAWSVGDRGYEQYF. The CDR3, as DNA: TGTGCCTGGAGTGTAGGAGACAGGGGCTACGAGCAGTACTTC. Full variable domain (remainder filled in from reference TRBV30 and TRBJ2-7): SQTIHQWPATLVQPVGSPLSLECTVEGTSNPNLYWYRQAAGRGLQLLFYSVGIGQISSEVPQNLSASRPQDRQFILSSKKLLLSDSGFYLCAWSVGDRGYEQYFGPGTRLTVT.

CDR3 loop: CASSYGTGVSTEAFF. DNA for the CDR3: TGTGCCAGCAGTTACGGGACAGGGGTGAGCACTGAAGCTTTCTTT. The V call is TRBV6-5, the J call TRBJ1-1; TRBD1 aligns across 10 bases. The CDR3 has 15 residues. Germline CDR1 is MNHEY and CDR2 is SVGAGI. With 2 bases clipped from V and 4 bases from J, the junction kept 4 bases outside the gene matches.

The rearrangement uses TRBV28 and TRBJ2-2; 7 bases align to TRBD2. This CDR3 comprises 15 residues. The J segment lost 0 bases and the V segment lost 5 bases, leaving 3 bases of the junction unmatched. In germline, CDR1 is MDHEN, CDR2 SYDVKM. The CDR3 loop is CASSRSGSNTGELFF. CDR3 nucleotides: TGTGCCAGCAGTCGTAGCGGGTCGAACACCGGGGAGCTGTTTTTT.

The chain combines TRBV11-2 with TRBJ1-1; 7 nucleotides align to TRBD1. The V segment lost 4 bases and the J segment 6 bases; nucleotides outside the gene matches: 11. Germline V gene sequence: CDR1 SGHAT, CDR2 FQNNGV. This CDR3 contains 15 residues. The CDR3 DNA reads as TGTGCCAGCAGCTCCCCTAGGACAGGTTTGCCTGAAGCTTTCTTT. Residues: CASSSPRTGLPEAFF. Full variable domain (missing parts from reference TRBV11-2 and TRBJ1-1): EAGVAQSPRYKIIEKRQSVAFWCNPISGHATLYWYQQILGQGPKLLIQFQNNGVVDDSQLPKDRFSAERLKGVDSTLKIQPAKLEDSAVYLCASSSPRTGLPEAFFGQGTRLTVV.

The chain recombines TRBV5-1 with TRBJ1-2; 8 bases are a match to TRBD1. This CDR3 spans 13 amino acids. V lost 4 bases, J lost 8 bases, and 7 bases stayed unmatched. Germline V gene sequence: CDR1 SGHRS, CDR2 YFSETQ. DNA for the CDR3: TGCGCCAGCAGCCAGGGACAGGTCGGGGGCTACACCTTC. Translation gives CASSQGQVGGYTF. Variable domain in full (rest from reference TRBV5-1 and TRBJ1-2): KAGVTQTPRYLIKTRGQQVTLSCSPISGHRSVSWYQQTPGQGLQFLFEYFSETQRNKGNFPGRFSGRQFSNSRSEMNVSTLELGDSALYLCASSQGQVGGYTFGSGTRLTVV.

This clone occurred a few times. The J gene is TRBJ2-3, the V gene TRBV2; 15 nucleotides align to TRBD2. Germline V CDR1 and CDR2: SNHLY, FYNNEI. The CDR3 covers 16 residues. V shed 6 bases and J 5 bases; nucleotides not matched to a gene: 6. The CDR3 DNA reads as TGTGCCAGCAGAACGGGACTAGCGGGAGGTCAAGATACGCAGTATTTT. It encodes CASRTGLAGGQDTQYF.

This clone was found a few times. The rearrangement links TRBV19 to TRBJ2-3; TRBD1 agrees at 8 bases. Trimming at V came to 5 bases and at J to 5 bases, leaving 6 bases not matched to a gene. The germline CDR1 and CDR2 sequences are LNHDA and SQIVND (reference sequence). The CDR3 loop spans 14 amino acids. The CDR3, as DNA: TGTGCCAGTAGTCCCCGGACAGGGAGAGATACGCAGTATTTT. Residues: CASSPRTGRDTQYF.

This clone was observed at least ten times. V gene TRBV7-9 combines with J gene TRBJ2-1, with D perhaps matching TRBD2 (5 bases). The CDR3 sequence is 11 residues long. Germline CDR1 is SEHNR and CDR2 is FQNEAQ (reference sequence). V dropped 4 bases and J dropped 9 bases, with 7 bases sitting between them. CDR3 DNA: TGTGCCAGCAGCTGGAGCGGTGAGCAGTTCTTC. Amino acids: CASSWSGEQFF.